Sequencing of this TCR beta chain was carried out in a study of blood T cell repertoires in COVID-19. The table came from immunoSEQ multiplex PCR; TCRdb's copy has only in-frame clones and leaves some out. Of 70,000 to 100,000 clones detected, 88% appear once; the ten largest clones hold approximately 4.8%. This CDR3 has 15 residues. The V gene's germline CDR1 is MNHEY and CDR2 SMNVEV (reference sequence). The junction had 8 bases not matched to a gene; V was cut back by 7 bases and J by 3 bases. The sequenced sample was peripheral blood. The chain employs TRBV27 and TRBJ2-7; 11 nucleotides agree with TRBD2. This TCR derives from a woman of 80 years or more with active COVID-19. The chain's CDR3 is CASIGLAGGNYEQYF. As DNA, the CDR3 is TGTGCCAGCATCGGGCTAGCGGGAGGAAACTACGAGCAGTACTTC.